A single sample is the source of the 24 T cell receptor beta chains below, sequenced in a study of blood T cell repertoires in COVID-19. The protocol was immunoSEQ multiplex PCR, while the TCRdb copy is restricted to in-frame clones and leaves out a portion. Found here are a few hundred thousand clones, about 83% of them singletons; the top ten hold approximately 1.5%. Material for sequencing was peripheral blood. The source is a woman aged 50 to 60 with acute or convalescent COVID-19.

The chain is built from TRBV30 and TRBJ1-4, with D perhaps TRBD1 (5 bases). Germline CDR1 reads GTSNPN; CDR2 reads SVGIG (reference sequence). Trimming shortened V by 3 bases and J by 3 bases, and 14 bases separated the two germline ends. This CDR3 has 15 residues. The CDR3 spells CAWSPKGRANEKLFF. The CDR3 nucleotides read TGTGCCTGGAGCCCAAAGGGGAGGGCTAATGAAAAACTGTTTTTT.

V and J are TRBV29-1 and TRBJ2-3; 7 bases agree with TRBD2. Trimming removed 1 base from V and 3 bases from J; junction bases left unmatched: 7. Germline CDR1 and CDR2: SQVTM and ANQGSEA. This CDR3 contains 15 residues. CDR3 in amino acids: CSVEVPRRGTDTQYF. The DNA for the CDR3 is TGCAGCGTTGAAGTCCCTAGGCGGGGGACAGATACGCAGTATTTT.

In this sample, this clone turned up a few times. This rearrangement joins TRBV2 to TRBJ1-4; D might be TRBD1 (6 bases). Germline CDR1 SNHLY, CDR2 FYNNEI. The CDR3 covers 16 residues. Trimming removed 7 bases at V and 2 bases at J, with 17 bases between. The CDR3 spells CASTLQGANTNEKLFF. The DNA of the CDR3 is TGTGCCAGCACCTTACAGGGCGCAAATACTAATGAAAAACTGTTTTTT. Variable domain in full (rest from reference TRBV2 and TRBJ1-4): EPEVTQTPSHQVTQMGQEVILRCVPISNHLYFYWYRQILGQKVEFLVSFYNNEISEKSEIFDDQFSVERPDGSNFTLKIRSTKLEDSAMYFCASTLQGANTNEKLFFGSGTQLSVL.

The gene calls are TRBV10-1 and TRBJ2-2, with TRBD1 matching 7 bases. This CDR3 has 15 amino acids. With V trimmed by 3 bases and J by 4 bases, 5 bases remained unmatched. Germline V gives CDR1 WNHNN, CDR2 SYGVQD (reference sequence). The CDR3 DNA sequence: TGCGCCAGCAGTGAAACAGGGGCGACCACCGGGGAGCTGTTTTTT. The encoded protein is CASSETGATTGELFF.

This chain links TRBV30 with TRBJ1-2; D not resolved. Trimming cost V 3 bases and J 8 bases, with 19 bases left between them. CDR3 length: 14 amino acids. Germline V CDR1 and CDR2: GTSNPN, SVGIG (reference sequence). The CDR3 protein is CAWSKVGSGSGYTF. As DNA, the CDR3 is TGTGCCTGGAGCAAAGTGGGGTCCGGGAGCGGCTACACCTTC.

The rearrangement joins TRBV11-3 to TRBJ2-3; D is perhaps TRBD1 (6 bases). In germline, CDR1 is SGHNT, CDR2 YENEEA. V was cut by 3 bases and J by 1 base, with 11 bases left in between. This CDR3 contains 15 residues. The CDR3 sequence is CASSFFSGGTDTQYF. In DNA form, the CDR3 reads TGTGCCAGCAGCTTCTTCTCAGGGGGCACAGATACGCAGTATTTT.

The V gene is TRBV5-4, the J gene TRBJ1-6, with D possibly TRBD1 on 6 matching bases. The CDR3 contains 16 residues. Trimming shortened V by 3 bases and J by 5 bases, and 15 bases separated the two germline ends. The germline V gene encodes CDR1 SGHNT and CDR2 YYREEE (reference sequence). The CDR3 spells CASSSRGGGHNSPLHF. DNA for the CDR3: TGTGCCAGCAGCTCCCGAGGCGGGGGGCATAATTCACCCCTCCACTTT.

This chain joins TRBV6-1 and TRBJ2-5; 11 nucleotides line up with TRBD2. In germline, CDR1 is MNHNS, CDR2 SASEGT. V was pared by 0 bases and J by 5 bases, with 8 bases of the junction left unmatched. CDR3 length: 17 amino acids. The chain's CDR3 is CASSEAPPSGRRETQYF. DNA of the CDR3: TGTGCCAGCAGTGAAGCGCCCCCTAGCGGGAGGAGGGAGACCCAGTACTTC.

The chain's CDR3 is CASSLVAGRAAFF. The CDR3 DNA is TGTGCCAGCAGCTTAGTGGCGGGCCGAGCAGCTTTCTTT. J is TRBJ1-1 and V is TRBV11-2; no reliable D call. CDR1 is SGHAT and CDR2 is FQNNGV in the germline V gene. The CDR3 extends over 13 amino acids. The V end lost 1 base, the J end lost 10 bases, and 13 bases lay between the germline ends. The full variable domain, with the rest looked up from reference TRBV11-2 and TRBJ1-1, is EAGVAQSPRYKIIEKRQSVAFWCNPISGHATLYWYQQILGQGPKLLIQFQNNGVVDDSQLPKDRFSAERLKGVDSTLKIQPAKLEDSAVYLCASSLVAGRAAFFGQGTRLTVV.

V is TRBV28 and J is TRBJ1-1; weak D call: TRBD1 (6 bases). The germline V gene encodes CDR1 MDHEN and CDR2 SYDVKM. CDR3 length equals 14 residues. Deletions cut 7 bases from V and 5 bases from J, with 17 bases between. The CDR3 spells CASIRGQGLTEAFF. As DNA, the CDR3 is TGTGCCAGCATCAGGGGTCAGGGTTTAACTGAAGCTTTCTTT.

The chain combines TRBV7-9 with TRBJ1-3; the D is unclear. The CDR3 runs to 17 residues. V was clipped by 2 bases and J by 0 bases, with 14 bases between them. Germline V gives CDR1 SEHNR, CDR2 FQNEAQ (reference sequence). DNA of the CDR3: TGTGCCAGCAGCTTAAAGGCTATCGGGAGCTCTGGAAACACCATATATTTT. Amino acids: CASSLKAIGSSGNTIYF.

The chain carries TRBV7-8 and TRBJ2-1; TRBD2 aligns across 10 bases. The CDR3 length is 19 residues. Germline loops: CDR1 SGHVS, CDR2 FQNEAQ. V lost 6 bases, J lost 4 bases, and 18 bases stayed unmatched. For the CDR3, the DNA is TGTGCCAGCAGAAAAGAGGCCCTTTTTAGCGGGAGGTCGTACAATGAGCAGTTCTTC. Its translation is CASRKEALFSGRSYNEQFF.

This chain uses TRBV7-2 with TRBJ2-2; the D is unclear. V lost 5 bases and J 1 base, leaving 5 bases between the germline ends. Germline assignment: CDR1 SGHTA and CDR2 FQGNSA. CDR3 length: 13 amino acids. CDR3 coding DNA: TGTGCCAGCAGCATCCTGAACACCGGGGAGCTGTTTTTT. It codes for CASSILNTGELFF.

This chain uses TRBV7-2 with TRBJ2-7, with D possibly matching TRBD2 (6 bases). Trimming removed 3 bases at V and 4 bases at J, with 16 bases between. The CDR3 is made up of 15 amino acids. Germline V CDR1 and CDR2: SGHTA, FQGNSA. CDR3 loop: CASSFGGMGKYEQYF. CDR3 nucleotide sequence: TGTGCCAGCAGCTTTGGGGGGATGGGTAAATACGAGCAGTACTTC.

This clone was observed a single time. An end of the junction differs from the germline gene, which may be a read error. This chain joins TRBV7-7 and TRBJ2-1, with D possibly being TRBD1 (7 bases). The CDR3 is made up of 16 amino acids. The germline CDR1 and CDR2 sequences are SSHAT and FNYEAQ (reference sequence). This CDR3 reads CASSLAEGASYNEQFF. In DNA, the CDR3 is TGTGCTAGCAGCTTAGCGGAGGGGGCATCCTACAATGAGCAGTTCTTC.

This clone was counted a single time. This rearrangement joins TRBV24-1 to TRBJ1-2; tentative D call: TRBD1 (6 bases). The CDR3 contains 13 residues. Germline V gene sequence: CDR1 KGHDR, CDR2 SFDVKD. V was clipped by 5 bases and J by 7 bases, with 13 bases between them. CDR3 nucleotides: TGTGCCACCAGTGTTAGAGACAGGTCTGGCTACACCTTC. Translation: CATSVRDRSGYTF.

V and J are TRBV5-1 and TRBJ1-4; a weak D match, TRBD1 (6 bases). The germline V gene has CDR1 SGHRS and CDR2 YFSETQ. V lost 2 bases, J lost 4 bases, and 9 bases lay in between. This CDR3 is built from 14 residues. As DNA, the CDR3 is TGCGCCAGCAGCTTAGGACAGATTAATGAAAAACTGTTTTTT. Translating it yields CASSLGQINEKLFF.

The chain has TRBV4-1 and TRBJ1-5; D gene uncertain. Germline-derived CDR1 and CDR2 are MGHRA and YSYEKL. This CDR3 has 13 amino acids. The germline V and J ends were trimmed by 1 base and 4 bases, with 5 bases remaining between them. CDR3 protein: CASSQAMNQPQHF. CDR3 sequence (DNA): TGCGCCAGCAGCCAAGCTATGAATCAGCCCCAGCATTTT.

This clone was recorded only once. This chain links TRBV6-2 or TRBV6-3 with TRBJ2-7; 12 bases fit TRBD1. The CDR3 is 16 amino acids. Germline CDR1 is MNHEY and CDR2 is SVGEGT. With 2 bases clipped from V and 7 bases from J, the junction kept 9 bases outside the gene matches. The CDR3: CASSYGTGGMGREQYF. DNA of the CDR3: TGTGCCAGCAGTTACGGGACAGGGGGCATGGGGAGAGAGCAGTACTTC.

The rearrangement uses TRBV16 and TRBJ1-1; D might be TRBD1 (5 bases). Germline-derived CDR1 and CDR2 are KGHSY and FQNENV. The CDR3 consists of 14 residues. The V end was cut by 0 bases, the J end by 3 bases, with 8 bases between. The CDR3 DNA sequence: TGTGCCAGCAGCCAATCGCAGGGTTACACTGAAGCTTTCTTT. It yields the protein CASSQSQGYTEAFF. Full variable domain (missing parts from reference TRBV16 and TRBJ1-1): GEEVAQTPKHLVRGEGQKAKLYCAPIKGHSYVFWYQQVLKNEFKFLISFQNENVFDETGMPKERFSAKCLPNSPCSLEIQATKLEDSAVYFCASSQSQGYTEAFFGQGTRLTVV.

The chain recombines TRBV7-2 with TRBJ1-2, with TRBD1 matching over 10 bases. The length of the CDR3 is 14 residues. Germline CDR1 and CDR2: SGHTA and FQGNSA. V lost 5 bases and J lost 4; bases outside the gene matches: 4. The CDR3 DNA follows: TGTGCCAGCAGCGGACAGGGGGGCGGCTATGGCTACACCTTC. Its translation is CASSGQGGGYGYTF.

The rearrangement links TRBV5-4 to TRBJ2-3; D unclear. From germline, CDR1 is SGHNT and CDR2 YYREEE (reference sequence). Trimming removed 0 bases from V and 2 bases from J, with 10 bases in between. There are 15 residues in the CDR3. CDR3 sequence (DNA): TGTGCCAGCAGCTTGGCATTGGGCAACACAGATACGCAGTATTTT. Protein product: CASSLALGNTDTQYF.

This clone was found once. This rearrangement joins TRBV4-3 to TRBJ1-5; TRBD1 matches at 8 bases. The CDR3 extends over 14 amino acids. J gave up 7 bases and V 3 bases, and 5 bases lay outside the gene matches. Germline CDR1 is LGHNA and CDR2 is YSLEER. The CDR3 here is CASSHTGGRQPQHF. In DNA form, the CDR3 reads TGCGCCAGCAGCCATACAGGGGGGCGGCAGCCCCAGCATTTT.

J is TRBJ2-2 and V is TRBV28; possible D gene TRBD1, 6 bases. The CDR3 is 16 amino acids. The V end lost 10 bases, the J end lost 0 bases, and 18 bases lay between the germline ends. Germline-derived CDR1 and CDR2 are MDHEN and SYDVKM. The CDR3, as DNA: TGTGCCACCCGCCCCCCCAGGGGCTCGAACACCGGGGAGCTGTTTTTT. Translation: CATRPPRGSNTGELFF. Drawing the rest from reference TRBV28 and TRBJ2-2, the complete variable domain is DVKVTQSSRYLVKRTGEKVFLECVQDMDHENMFWYRQDPGLGLRLIYFSYDVKMKEKGDIPEGYSVSREKKERFSLILESASTNQTSMYLCATRPPRGSNTGELFFGEGSRLTVL.